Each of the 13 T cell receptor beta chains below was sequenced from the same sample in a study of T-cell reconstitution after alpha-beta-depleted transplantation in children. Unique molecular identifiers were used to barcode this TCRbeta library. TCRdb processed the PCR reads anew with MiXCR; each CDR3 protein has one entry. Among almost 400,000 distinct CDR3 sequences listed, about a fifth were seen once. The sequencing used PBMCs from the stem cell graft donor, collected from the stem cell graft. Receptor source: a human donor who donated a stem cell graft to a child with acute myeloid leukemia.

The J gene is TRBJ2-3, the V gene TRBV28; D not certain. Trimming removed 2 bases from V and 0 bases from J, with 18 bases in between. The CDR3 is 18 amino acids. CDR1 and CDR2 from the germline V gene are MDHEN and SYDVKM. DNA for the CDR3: TGTGCCAGCAGTTTAGAGGCCCCCCGTGCGTCTAGCACAGATACGCAGTATTTT. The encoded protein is CASSLEAPRASSTDTQYF.

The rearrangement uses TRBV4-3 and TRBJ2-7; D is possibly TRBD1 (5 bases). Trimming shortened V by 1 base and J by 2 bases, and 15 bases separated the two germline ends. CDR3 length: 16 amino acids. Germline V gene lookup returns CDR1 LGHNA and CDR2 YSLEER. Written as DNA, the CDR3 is TGCGCCAGCAGCCAAGGACTGGGGCCCCAACCCTACGAGCAGTACTTC. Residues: CASSQGLGPQPYEQYF.

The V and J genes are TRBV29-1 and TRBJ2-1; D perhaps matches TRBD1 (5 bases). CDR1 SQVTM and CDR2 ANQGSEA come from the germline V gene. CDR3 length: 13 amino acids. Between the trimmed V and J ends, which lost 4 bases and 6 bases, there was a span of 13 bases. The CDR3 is CSVGDGAFNEQFF. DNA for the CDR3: TGCAGCGTTGGCGATGGGGCCTTCAATGAGCAGTTCTTC.

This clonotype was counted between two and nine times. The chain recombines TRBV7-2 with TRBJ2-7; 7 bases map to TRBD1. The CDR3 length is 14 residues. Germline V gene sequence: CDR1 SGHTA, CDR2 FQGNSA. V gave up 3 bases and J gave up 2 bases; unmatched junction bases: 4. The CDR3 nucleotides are TGTGCCAGCAGCTTCGGACAGGTCGCCTACGAGCAGTACTTC. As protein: CASSFGQVAYEQYF. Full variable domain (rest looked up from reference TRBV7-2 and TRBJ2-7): GAGVSQSPSNKVTEKGKDVELRCDPISGHTALYWYRQSLGQGLEFLIYFQGNSAPDKSGLPSDRFSAERTGGSVSTLTIQRTQQEDSAVYLCASSFGQVAYEQYFGPGTRLTVT.

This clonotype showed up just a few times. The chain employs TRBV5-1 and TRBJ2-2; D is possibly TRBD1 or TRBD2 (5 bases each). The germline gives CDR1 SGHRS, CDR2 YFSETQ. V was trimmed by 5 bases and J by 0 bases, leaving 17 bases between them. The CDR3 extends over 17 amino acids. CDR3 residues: CASSFFWDGTNTGELFF. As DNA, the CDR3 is TGCGCCAGCAGTTTTTTTTGGGACGGAACGAACACCGGGGAGCTGTTTTTT.

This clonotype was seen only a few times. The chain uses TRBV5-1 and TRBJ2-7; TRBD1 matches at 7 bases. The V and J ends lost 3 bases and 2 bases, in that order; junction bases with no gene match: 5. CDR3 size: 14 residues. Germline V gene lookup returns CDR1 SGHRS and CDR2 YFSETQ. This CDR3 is CASSSGQVTYEQYF. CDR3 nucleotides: TGCGCCAGCAGCTCAGGACAGGTAACCTACGAGCAGTACTTC.

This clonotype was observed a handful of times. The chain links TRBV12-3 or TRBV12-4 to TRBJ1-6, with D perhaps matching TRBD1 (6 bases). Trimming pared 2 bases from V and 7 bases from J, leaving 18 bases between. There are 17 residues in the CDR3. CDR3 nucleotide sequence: TGTGCCAGCAGTTTATCAACCCAGGGGCTTGGAAATTCACCCCTCCACTTT. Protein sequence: CASSLSTQGLGNSPLHF.

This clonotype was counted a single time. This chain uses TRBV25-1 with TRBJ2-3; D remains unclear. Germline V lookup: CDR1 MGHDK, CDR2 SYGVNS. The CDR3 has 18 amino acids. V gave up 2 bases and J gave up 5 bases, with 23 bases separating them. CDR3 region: CASSEVGGATFGKDTQYF. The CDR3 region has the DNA TGTGCCAGCAGTGAAGTGGGCGGTGCCACATTTGGGAAAGATACGCAGTATTTT.

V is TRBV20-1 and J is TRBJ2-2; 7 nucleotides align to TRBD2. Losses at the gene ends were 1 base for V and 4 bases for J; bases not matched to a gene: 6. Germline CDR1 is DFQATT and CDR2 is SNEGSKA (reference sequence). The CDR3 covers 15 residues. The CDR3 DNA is TGCAGTGCTAGAGGCTATGGGGGGGGCACCGGGGAGCTGTTTTTT. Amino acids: CSARGYGGGTGELFF.

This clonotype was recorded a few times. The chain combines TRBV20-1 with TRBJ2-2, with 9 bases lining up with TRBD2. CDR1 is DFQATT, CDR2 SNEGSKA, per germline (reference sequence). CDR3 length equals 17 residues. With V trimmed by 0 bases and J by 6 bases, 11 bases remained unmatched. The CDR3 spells CSARDGSGRSIPGELFF. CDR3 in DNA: TGCAGTGCTAGAGATGGTAGCGGGAGAAGTATTCCCGGGGAGCTGTTTTTT.

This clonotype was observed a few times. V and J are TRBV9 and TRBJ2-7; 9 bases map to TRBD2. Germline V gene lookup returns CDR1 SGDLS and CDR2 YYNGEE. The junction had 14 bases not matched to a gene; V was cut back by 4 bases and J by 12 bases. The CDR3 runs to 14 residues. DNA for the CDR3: TGTGCCAGCAGCCCGGGTGAGCGGGAGGAACTCATGTACTTC. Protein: CASSPGEREELMYF.

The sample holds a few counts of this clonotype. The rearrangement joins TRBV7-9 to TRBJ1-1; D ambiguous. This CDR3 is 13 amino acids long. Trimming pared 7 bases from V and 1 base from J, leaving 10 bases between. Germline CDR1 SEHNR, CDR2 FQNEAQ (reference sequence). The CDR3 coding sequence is TGTGCCAGCACCAGTGGAGGGAACACTGAAGCTTTCTTT. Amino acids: CASTSGGNTEAFF. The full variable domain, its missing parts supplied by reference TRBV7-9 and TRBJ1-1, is DTGVSQNPRHKITKRGQNVTFRCDPISEHNRLYWYRQTLGQGPEFLTYFQNEAQLEKSRLLSDRFSAERPKGSFSTLEIQRTEQGDSAMYLCASTSGGNTEAFFGQGTRLTVV.

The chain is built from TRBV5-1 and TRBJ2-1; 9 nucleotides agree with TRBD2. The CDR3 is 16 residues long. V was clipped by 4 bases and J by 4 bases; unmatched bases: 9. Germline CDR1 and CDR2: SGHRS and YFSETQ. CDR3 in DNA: TGCGCCAGCAGCCCGGTAGCGGGAGAGAAATACAATGAGCAGTTCTTC. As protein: CASSPVAGEKYNEQFF. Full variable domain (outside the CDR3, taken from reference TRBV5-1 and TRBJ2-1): KAGVTQTPRYLIKTRGQQVTLSCSPISGHRSVSWYQQTPGQGLQFLFEYFSETQRNKGNFPGRFSGRQFSNSRSEMNVSTLELGDSALYLCASSPVAGEKYNEQFFGPGTRLTVL.